This T cell receptor (beta chain) came from a study of shared clonotypes between healthy human individuals. The authors distributed each subset's genomic DNA evenly over several immunoSEQ plates. Sequencing was performed with immunoSEQ multiplex PCR; in TCRdb, only in-frame clones are kept and a portion is missing. Of approximately 1,000,000 clones listed, approximately 78% are singletons. V shed 5 bases, J shed 4 bases, and the junction held 4 bases outside the gene matches. This CDR3 region has 15 residues. Germline-derived CDR1 and CDR2 are SGHTA and FQGNSA. Remarks on this clone: The antigen remains undetermined. The same CDR3 is also encoded by other DNA sequences in this sample.

Study-level points and caveats: The low donor count limited represented genetic and exposure-history diversity. Generally, estimated richness proved larger in naive subsets than it did in memory subsets.

Material for sequencing was memory CD4+ T cells from PBMCs. Subset meaning: CD45RA-negative fraction. This clonotype was sampled from a man younger than 35 in good health. Some clones in this sample may be carry-over from other donors' samples. This sequence joins TRBV7-2 and TRBJ2-7; 14 bases are shared with TRBD2. The DNA of the CDR3 is TGTGCCAGCAGCCTGGGACTAGCGGGAGTATACGAGCAGTACTTC. It specifies CASSLGLAGVYEQYF.